This entry is about one T cell receptor beta chain. This clone showed up just a few times. It has no known antigen specificity. The sample holds no much larger clone one base away, and base qualities are not on file. Libraries were built with the immunoSEQ multiplex PCR assay. Adaptive Biotechnologies carried out high-throughput TCR-beta CDR3 sequencing of genomic DNA for most patients. The authors processed their data as follows. TCR sequencing data for some 17 patients were retrieved from Adaptive's ImmunoSEQ software; three other patients were processed with MiXCR and VDJtools. CDR3 nucleotide sequences shared by donor and recipient were removed because the origin of these sequences could not be assigned. To count as alloreactive, a clone needed at least 2-fold expansion over unstimulated cells and a minimum CFSE-low frequency of 0.002% (template counts) or 0.001% (read counts). Mappable clones were those detected in sequenced pre-transplant spleen, lymph node, or MLR CFSE-low populations of the donor or recipient. The cumulative frequency of alloreactive clones was calculated as a percentage of all sequences, weighted by copy number. Drawn from immuneACCESS, this table holds only the in-frame rearrangements with V and J called that TCRdb kept. Clones are partly lost; checked studies trace under half to an unresolved V gene and leave the rest unexplained. Clone size and V and J calls were adopted from that table, with D and trimming inferred from the DNA. This sample holds 4,000 to 5,000 clones; about three quarters were observed only once. The biggest ten clones account for approximately 8% of the sample.

Trimming takes 3 bases from V and 2 bases from J, and the germline ends sit 16 bases apart. CDR1 and CDR2 are read off the germline V gene as SGDLS and YYNGEE. Spanning cysteine to phenylalanine, the CDR3 consists of 16 amino acids. Kept here is only the CDR3 DNA, which spans 48 bases and is read in frame from base 1. The data belong to a study of graft-versus-host responses after intestinal transplantation (dated by TCRdb to the early 2020s). Background for the entire study: The transplants that recipients got were multivisceral, liver-intestinal, or isolated intestinal. Every recipient was given anti-thymocyte globulin induction, then maintenance tacrolimus and steroids for around three years. After intestinal transplantation, graft-versus-host and host-versus-graft alloreactive T cell clones were followed in the graft, circulation and bone marrow using bulk TCR-beta CDR3 sequencing. Alloreactive clones were identified by sequencing pre-transplant mixed lymphocyte reaction products and comparing them with unstimulated pre-transplant donor and recipient T cells. Of the roughly 25 intestinal transplant recipients enrolled in the cohort, one of whom was a retransplant, 3 patients without pretransplant specimens were excluded. Donor T cell macrochimerism was defined as a peak of at least 4% donor T cells among recipient peripheral blood mononuclear cells. Samples from a few later patients were sequenced in-house on an Illumina MiSeq with MiXCR processing rather than by the commercial service.

The study at large found these results: Early after transplant, declines in HvG clones were associated with peak levels of circulating GvH clones. Patients with donor T cell macrochimerism had high GvH to HvG T cell clonal ratios in their allografts. GvH clones turned up in recipient bone marrow, with some appearing earlier in ileal mucosa or blood, a pattern consistent with an intestinal mucosal origin. The conclusions were limited by the relatively low number and heterogeneity of the intestinal transplant patients.

Intraepithelial and lamina propria lymphocytes were isolated from graft specimens using dithiothreitol, EDTA incubations and collagenase D digestion. Bulk TCR-beta sequencing was performed on serial intestinal graft biopsy specimens collected as late as 600 days after transplant. The sample here was ileum tissue, taken 120 to 130 days after intestinal transplantation. The sequence links TRBV9 to TRBJ2-3, with TRBD2 perhaps the D gene, on 7 matching bases. This clonotype was obtained from a human patient who received an intestinal transplant, so some T cells may come from the graft donor. The nucleotide sequence is TGTGCCAGCAGCGCAGGGGATGGGGGGGTCACAGATACGCAGTATTTT. The translation is CASSAGDGGVTDTQYF.